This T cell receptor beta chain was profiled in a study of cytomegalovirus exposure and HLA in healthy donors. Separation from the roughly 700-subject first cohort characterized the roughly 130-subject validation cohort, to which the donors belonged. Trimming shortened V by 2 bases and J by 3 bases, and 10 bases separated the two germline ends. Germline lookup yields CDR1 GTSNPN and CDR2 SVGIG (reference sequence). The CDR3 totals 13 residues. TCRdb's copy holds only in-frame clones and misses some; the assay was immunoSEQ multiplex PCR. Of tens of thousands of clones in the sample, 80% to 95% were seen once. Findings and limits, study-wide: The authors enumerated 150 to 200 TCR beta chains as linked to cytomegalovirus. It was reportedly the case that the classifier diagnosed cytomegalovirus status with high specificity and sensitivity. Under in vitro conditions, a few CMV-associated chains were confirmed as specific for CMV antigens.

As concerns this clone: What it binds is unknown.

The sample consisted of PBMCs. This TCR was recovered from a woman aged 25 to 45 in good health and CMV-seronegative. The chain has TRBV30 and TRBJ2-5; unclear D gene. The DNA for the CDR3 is TGTGCCTGGAGTTTGGGCAGAAAAGAGACCCAGTACTTC. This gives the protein CAWSLGRKETQYF.